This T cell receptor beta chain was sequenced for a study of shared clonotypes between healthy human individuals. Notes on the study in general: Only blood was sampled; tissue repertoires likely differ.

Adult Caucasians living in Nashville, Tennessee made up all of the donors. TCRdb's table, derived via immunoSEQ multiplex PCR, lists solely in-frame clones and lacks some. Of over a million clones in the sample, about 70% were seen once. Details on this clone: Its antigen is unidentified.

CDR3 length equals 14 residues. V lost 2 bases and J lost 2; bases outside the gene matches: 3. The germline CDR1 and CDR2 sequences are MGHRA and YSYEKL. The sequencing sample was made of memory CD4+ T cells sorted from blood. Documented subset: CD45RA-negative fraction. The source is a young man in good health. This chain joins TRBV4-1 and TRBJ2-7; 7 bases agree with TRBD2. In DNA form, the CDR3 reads TGCGCCAGCAGCCAATTGGGGGGGACCTACGAGCAGTACTTC. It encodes CASSQLGGTYEQYF.